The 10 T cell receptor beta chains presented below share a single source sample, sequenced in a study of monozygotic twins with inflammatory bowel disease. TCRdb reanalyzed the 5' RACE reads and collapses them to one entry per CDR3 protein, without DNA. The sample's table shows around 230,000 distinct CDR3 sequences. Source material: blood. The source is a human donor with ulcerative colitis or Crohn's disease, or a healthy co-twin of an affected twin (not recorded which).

CDR3 residues: CASSPQGGYYEQYF. The V call is TRBV5-4, the J call TRBJ2-7; TCRdb's D gene call, TRBD1, goes unchecked for lack of DNA. CDR3 length: 14 amino acids. Germline V gene data show CDR1 as SGHNT and CDR2 as YYREEE (reference sequence).

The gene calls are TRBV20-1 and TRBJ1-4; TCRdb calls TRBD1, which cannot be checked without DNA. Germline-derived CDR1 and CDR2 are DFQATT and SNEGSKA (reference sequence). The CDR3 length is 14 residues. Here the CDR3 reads CSAGEGWGGEKLFF.

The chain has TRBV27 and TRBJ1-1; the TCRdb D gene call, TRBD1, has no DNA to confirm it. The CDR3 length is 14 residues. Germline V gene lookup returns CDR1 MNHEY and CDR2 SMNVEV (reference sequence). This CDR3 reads CASRPRRGGQRAFF.

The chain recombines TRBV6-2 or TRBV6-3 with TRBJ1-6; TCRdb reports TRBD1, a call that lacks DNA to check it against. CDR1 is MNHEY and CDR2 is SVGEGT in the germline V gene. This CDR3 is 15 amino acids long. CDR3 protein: CASTRVDRTNSPLHF.

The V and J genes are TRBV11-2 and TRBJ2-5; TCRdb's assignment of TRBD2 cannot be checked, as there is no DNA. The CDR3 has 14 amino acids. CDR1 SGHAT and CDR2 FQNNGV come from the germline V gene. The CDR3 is CASSLDPEVGTQYF.

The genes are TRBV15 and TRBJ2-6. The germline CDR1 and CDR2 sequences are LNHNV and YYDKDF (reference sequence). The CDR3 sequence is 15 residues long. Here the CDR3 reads CATSRGISGANVLTF.

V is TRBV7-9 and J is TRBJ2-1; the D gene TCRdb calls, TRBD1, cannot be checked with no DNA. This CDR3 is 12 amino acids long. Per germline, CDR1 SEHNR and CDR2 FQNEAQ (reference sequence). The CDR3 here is CASSFGGIEQFF.

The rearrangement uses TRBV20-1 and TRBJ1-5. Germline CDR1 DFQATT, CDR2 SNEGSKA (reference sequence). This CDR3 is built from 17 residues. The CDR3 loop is CSASNPTAASRNQPQHF.

The CDR3 loop is CASSDTTTGELFF. The chain employs TRBV5-1 and TRBJ2-2. The CDR3 consists of 13 residues. The V gene's germline CDR1 is SGHRS and CDR2 YFSETQ.

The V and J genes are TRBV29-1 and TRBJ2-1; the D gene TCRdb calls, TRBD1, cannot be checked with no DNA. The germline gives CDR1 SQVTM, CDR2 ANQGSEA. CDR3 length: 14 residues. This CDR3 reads CSALTGSSYNEQFF.